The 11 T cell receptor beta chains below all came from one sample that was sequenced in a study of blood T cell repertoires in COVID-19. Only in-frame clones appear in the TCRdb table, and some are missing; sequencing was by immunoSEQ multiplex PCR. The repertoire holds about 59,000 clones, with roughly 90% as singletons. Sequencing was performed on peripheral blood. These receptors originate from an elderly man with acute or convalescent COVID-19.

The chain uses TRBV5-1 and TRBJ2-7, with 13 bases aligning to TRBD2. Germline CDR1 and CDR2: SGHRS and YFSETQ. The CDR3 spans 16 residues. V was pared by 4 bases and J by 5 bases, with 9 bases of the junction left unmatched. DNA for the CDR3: TGCGCCAGCAGCACAACTGGACTAGCGGGGGTGGACGAGCAGTACTTC. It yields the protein CASSTTGLAGVDEQYF.

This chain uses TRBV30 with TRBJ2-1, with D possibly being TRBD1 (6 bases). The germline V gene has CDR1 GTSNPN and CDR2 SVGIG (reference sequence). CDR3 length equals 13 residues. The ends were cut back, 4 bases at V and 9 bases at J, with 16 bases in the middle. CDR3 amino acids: CAWTAVGAGEQFF. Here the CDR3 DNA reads TGTGCCTGGACTGCGGTGGGGGCAGGTGAGCAGTTCTTC.

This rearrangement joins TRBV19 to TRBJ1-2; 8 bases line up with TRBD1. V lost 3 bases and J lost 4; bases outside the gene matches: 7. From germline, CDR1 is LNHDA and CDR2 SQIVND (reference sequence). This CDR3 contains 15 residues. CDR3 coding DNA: TGTGCCAGTAGTATCGCAGGGGGCGCTCCCTATGGCTACACCTTC. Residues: CASSIAGGAPYGYTF.

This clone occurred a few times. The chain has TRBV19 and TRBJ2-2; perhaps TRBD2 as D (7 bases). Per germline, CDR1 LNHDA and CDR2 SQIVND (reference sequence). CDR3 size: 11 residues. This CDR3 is CASGGPGELFF. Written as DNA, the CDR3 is TGTGCTTCCGGGGGGCCCGGGGAGCTGTTTTTT. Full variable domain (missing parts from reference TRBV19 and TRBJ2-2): DGGITQSPKYLFRKEGQNVTLSCEQNLNHDAMYWYRQDPGQGLRLIYYSQIVNDFQKGDIAEGYSVSREKKESFPLTVTSAQKNPTAFYLCASGGPGELFFGEGSRLTVL.

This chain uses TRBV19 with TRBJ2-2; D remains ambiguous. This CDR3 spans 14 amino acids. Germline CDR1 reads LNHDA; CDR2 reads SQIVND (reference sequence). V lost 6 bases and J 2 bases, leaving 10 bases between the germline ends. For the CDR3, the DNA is TGTGCCAGTAGCACAGCAACAAACACCGGGGAGCTGTTTTTT. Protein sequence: CASSTATNTGELFF.

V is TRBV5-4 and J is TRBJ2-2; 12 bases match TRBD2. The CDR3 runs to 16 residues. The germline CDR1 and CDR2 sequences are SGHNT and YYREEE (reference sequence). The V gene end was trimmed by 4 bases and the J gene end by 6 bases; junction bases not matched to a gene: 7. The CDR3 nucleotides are TGTGCCAGCAGCGCTAGCGGGGGGGCCCGGCCCGGGGAGCTGTTTTTT. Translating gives CASSASGGARPGELFF.

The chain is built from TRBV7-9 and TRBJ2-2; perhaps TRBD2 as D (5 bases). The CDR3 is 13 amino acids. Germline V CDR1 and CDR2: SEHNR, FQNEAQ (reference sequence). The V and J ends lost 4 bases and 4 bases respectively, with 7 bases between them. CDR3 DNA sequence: TGTGCCAGCAGCTCGAGGGTCACCGGGGAGCTGTTTTTT. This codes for CASSSRVTGELFF.

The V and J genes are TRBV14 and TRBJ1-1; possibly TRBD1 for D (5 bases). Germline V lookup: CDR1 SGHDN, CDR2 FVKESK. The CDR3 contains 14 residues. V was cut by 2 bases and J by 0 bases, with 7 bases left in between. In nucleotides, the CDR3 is TGTGCCAGCAGCCAACAGGGCCTGAACACTGAAGCTTTCTTT. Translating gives CASSQQGLNTEAFF.

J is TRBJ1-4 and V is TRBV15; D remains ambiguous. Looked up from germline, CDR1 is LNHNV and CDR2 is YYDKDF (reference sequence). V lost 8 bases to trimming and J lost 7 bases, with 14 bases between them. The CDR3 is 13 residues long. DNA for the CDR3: TGTGCCACCTCTAGAGTGGCCGGTGAAAAACTGTTTTTT. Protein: CATSRVAGEKLFF.

The chain's CDR3 is CASLDRASSYNEQFF. The DNA of the CDR3 is TGTGCCTCCTTGGACAGGGCCAGCTCCTACAATGAGCAGTTCTTC. V is TRBV30 and J is TRBJ2-1; 8 bases line up with TRBD1. V shed 7 bases and J 0 bases; nucleotides not matched to a gene: 8. Germline V gene data show CDR1 as GTSNPN and CDR2 as SVGIG (reference sequence). CDR3 length equals 15 residues.

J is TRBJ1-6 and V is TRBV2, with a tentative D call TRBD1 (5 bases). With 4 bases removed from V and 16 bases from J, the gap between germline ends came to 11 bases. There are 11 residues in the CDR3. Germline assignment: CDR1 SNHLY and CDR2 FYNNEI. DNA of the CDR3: TGTGCCAGCAGTGTTAGGGGCGATCTCCACTTT. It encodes CASSVRGDLHF.